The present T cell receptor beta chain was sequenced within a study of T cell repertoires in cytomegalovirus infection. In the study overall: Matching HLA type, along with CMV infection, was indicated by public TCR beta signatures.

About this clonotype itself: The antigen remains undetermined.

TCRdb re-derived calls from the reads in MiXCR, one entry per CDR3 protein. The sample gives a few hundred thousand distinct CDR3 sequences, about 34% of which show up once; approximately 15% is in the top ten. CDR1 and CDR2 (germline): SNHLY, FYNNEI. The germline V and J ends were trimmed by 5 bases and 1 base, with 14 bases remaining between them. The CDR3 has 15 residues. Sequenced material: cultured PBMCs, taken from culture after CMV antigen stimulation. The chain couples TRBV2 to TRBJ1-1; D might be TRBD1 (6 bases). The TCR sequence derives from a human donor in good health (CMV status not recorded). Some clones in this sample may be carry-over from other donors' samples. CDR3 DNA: TGTGCCAGCAGTCTACAGGGTATTCGGAACACTGAAGCTTTCTTT. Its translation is CASSLQGIRNTEAFF.